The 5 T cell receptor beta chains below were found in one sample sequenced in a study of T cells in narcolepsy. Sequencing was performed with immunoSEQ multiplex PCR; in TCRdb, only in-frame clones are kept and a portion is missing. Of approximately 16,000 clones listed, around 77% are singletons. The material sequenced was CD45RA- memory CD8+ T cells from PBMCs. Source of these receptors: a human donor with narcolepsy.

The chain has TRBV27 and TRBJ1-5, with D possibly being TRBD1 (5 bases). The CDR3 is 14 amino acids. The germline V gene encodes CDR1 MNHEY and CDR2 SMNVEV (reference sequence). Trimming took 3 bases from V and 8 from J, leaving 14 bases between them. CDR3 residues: CASSFGAETEPQHF. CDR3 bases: TGTGCCAGCAGTTTTGGGGCAGAAACAGAGCCCCAGCATTTT.

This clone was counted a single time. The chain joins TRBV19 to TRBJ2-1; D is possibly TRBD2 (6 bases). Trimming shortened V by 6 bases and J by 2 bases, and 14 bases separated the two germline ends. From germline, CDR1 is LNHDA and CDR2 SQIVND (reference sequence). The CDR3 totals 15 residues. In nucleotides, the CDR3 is TGTGCCAGTAGCGAAGTTGGGGAGGCCTACAATGAGCAGTTCTTC. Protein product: CASSEVGEAYNEQFF.

The CDR3 sequence: CASSDTSGYEQYF. Written as DNA, the CDR3 is TGTGCCAGCAGCGACACTAGCGGCTACGAGCAGTACTTC. The chain employs TRBV11-1 and TRBJ2-7; TRBD2 aligns across 8 bases. Trimming took 5 bases from V and 3 from J; bases not matched to a gene: 3. Per germline, CDR1 SGHAT and CDR2 FQDESV (reference sequence). This CDR3 is 13 amino acids long. The full variable domain, in which reference TRBV11-1 and TRBJ2-7 provide the parts outside the CDR3, is EAEVAQSPRYKITEKSQAVAFWCDPISGHATLYWYRQILGQGPELLVQFQDESVVDDSQLPKDRFSAERLKGVDSTLKIQPAELGDSAMYLCASSDTSGYEQYFGPGTRLTVT.

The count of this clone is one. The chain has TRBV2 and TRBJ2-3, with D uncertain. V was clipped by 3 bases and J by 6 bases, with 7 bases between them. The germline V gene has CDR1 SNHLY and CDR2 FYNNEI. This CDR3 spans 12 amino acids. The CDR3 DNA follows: TGTGCCAGCAGTGACCTCCCGGATACGCAGTATTTT. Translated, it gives CASSDLPDTQYF.

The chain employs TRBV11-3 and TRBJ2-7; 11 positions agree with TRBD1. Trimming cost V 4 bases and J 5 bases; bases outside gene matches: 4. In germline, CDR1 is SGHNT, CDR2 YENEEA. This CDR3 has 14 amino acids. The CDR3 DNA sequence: TGTGCCAGCAGCTCTGGACAGGGGGCAGACGAGCAGTACTTC. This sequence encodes CASSSGQGADEQYF.